The 3 T cell receptor beta chains listed next were all sequenced from one sample in a study of Ad26.COV2.S vaccination and SARS-CoV-2 variants. This table comes from immunoSEQ multiplex PCR, and its TCRdb copy is limited to in-frame clones, with some not included. The data contain hundreds of thousands of clones, roughly 90% of them singletons. Treatment: approximately 18 received Ad26.COV2.S at low or high dose, single or two shots; several received placebo; per-sample allocation not given. Sampling occurred on day 63 after the first vaccine or placebo injection. This material consisted of peripheral blood, taken in a trial of Ad26.COV2.S vaccine versus placebo. These receptors all come from a person between 18 and 60 years old who received the Ad26.COV2.S COVID-19 vaccine or a placebo.

A single count supports this clone. V gene TRBV10-3 combines with J gene TRBJ1-5; weak D call: TRBD1 (5 bases). The CDR3 covers 15 residues. The V end was cut by 5 bases, the J end by 0 bases, with 11 bases between. Germline CDR1 reads ENHRY; CDR2 reads SYGVKD. In nucleotides, the CDR3 is TGTGCCATCAGTCCCGACAGCCTTAGCAATCAGCCCCAGCATTTT. It encodes CAISPDSLSNQPQHF.

This chain joins TRBV5-1 and TRBJ2-5; possibly TRBD2 for D (6 bases). CDR1 and CDR2 (germline): SGHRS, YFSETQ. Trimming took off 5 bases at V and 5 bases at J, with 19 bases between the two ends. The length of the CDR3 is 15 residues. CDR3 amino acids: CASSSFPAGSETQYF. For the CDR3, the DNA is TGCGCCAGCAGTTCCTTCCCTGCGGGGAGCGAGACCCAGTACTTC.

The rearrangement links TRBV7-2 to TRBJ2-7, with 7 positions matching TRBD2. Looked up from germline, CDR1 is SGHTA and CDR2 is FQGNSA. V shed 3 bases, J shed 6 bases, and the junction held 5 bases outside the gene matches. The CDR3 is 13 amino acids. CDR3 residues: CASSLGGWLEQYF. The DNA of the CDR3 is TGTGCCAGCAGCTTGGGGGGGTGGCTCGAGCAGTACTTC.